This T cell receptor beta chain was observed in a study of blood T cell repertoires in COVID-19. The overall study: COVID-19 samples from acute and convalescent phases originated in the United States, Italy and Spain.

Authors' analysis steps: The authors estimated nucleated cell counts from reference gene primer amplification. Profiled with immunoSEQ multiplex PCR; TCRdb holds only in-frame clones, not every one. Clone size and the V and J calls come from that table; the DNA yielded D and trimming. In the table there are 300,000 to 350,000 clones, roughly 89% of which are singletons. Patients in Seattle were enrolled during active infection, then followed longitudinally. Germline V gene data show CDR1 as SGHVS and CDR2 as FNYEAQ. The CDR3 length is 15 residues. V gave up 5 bases and J gave up 3 bases; unmatched junction bases: 6.

The clonotype was recovered from a woman aged 55-70 years with COVID-19, enrolled during active disease. The rearrangement joins TRBV7-6 to TRBJ2-5, with 10 bases matching TRBD1. Material: peripheral blood. CDR3 DNA sequence: TGTGCCAGCAGCCCGCCCGGGACAGGGGAAGAGACCCAGTACTTC. Translated, it gives CASSPPGTGEETQYF.